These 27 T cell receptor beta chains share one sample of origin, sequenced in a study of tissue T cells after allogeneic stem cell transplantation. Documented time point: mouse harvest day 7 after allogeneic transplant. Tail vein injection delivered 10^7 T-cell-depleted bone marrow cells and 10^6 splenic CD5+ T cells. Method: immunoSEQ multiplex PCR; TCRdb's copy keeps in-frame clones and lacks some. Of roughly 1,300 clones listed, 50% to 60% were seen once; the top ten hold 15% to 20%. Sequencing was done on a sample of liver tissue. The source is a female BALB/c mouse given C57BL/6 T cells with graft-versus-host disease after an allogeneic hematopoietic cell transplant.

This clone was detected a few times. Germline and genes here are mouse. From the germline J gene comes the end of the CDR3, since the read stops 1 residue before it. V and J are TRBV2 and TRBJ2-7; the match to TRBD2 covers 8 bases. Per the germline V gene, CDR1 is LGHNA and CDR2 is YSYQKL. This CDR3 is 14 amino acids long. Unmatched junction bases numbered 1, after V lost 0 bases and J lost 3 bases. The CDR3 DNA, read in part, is TGTGCCAGCAGCCAAGATTGGGGGGGCTATGAACAGTAC. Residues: CASSQDWGGYEQY. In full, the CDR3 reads CASSQDWGGYEQYF.

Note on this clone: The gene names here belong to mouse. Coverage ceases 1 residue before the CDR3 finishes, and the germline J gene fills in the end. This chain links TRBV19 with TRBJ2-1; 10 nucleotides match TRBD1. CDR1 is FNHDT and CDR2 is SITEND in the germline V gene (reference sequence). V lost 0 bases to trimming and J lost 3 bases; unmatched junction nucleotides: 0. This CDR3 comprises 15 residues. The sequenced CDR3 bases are TGTGCCAGCAGTATAGGGGACAGGGGCTATGCTGAGCAGTTC. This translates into CASSIGDRGYAEQF. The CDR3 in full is CASSIGDRGYAEQFF.

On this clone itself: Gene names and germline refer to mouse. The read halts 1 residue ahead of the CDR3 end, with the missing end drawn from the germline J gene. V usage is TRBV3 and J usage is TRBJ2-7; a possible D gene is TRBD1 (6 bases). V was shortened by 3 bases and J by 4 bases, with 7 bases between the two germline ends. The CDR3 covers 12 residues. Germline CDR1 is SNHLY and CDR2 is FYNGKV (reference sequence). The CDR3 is CASSFGQYEQYF. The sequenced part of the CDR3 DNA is TGTGCCAGCAGCTTCGGACAGTATGAACAGTAC.

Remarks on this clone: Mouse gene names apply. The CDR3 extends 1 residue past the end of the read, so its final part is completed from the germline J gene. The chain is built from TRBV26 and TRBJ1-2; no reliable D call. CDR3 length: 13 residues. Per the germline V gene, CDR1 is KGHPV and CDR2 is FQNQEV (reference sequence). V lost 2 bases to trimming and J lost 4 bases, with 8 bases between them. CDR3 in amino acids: CASSLEEGSDYTF. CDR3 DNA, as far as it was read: TGTGCCAGCAGTCTGGAGGAAGGCTCCGACTACACC.

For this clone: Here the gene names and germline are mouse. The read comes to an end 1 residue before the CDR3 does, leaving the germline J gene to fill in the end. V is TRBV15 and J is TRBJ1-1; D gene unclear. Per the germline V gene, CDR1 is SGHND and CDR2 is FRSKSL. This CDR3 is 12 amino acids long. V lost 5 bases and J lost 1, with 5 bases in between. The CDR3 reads CASSRGNTEVFF. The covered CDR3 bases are TGTGCCAGCAGTCGGGGAAACACAGAAGTCTTC.

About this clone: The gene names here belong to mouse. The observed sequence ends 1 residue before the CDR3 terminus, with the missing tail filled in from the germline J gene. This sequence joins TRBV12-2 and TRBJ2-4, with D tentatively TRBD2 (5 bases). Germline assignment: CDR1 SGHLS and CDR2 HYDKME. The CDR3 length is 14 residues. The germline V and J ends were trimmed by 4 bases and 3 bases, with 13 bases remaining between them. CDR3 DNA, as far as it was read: TGTGCCAGCTCCCTGGGTCCGCGACAAAACACCTTGTAC. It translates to CASSLGPRQNTLY. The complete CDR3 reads CASSLGPRQNTLYF.

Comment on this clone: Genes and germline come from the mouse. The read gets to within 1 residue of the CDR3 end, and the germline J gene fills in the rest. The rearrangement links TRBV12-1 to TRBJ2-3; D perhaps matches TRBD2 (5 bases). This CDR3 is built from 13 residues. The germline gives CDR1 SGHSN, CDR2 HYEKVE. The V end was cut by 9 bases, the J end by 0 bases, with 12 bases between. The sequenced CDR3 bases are TGTGCCTCCGGGCTGGGTAGTGCAGAAACGCTGTAT. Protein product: CASGLGSAETLY. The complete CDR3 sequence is CASGLGSAETLYF.

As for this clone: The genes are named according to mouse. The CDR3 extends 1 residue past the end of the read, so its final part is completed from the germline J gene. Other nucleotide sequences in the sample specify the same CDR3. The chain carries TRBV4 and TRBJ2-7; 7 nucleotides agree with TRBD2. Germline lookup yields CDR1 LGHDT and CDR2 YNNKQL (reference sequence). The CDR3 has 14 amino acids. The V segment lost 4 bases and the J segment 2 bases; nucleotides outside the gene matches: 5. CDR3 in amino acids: CASSLGLGAYEQYF. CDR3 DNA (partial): TGTGCCAGCAGCTTGGGGCTGGGGGCCTATGAACAGTAC.

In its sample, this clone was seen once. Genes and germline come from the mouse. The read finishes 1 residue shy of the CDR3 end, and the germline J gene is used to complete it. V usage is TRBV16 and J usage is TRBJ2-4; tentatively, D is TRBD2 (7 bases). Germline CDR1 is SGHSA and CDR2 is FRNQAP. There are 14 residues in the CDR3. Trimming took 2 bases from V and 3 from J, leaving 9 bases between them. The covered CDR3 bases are TGTGCAAGCAGCTTAAGGGGGGCCCAAAACACCTTGTAC. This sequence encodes CASSLRGAQNTLY. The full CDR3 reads CASSLRGAQNTLYF.

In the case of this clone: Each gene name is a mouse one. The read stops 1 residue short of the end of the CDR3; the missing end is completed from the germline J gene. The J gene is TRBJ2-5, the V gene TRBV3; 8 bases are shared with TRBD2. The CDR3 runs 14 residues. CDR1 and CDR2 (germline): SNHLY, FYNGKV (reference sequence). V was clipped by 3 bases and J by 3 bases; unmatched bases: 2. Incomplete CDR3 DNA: TGTGCCAGCAGCTTCTGGGGGGCTCAAGACACCCAGTAC. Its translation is CASSFWGAQDTQY. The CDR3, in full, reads CASSFWGAQDTQYF.

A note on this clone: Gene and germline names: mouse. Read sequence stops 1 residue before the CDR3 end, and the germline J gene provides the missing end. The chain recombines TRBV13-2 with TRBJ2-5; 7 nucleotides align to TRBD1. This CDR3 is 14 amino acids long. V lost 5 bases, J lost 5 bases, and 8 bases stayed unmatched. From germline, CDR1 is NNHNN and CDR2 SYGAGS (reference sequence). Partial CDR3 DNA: TGTGCCAGCGGACCCAGGGGGAGGGGAGACACCCAGTAC. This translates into CASGPRGRGDTQY. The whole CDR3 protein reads CASGPRGRGDTQYF.

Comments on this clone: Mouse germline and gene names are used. The sequenced part of the CDR3 DNA is TGTGCCATCCCGGGCAACCAGGCTCCGCTT. Translated: CAIPGNQAPL. The CDR3, in full, reads CAIPGNQAPLF. This chain joins TRBV13-3 and TRBJ1-5; no clear D. The CDR3 is cut off 1 residue early in the read; its end comes from the germline J gene. This CDR3 contains 11 residues. Deletions cut 9 bases from V and 3 bases from J, with 7 bases between. The germline V gene has CDR1 NNHDY and CDR2 SYVADS.

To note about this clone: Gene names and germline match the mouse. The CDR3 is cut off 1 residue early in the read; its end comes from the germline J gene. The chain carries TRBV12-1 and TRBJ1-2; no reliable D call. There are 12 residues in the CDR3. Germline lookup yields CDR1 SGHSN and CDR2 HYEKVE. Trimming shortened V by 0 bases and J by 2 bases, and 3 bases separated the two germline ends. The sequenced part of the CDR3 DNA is TGTGCCAGCTCTCTCCTCAACTCCGACTACACC. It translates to CASSLLNSDYT. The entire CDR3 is CASSLLNSDYTF. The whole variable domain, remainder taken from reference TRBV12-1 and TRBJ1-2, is DSGVVQSPRHIIKEKGGRSVLTCIPISGHSNVVWYQQTLGKELKFLIQHYEKVERDKGFLPSRFSVQQFDDYHSEMNMSALELEDSAMYFCASSLLNSDYTFGSGTRLLVI.

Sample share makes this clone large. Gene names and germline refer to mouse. The chain's CDR3 is CASSLGGEQYF. The CDR3 bases that were read are TGTGCAAGCAGCTTAGGGGGTGAACAGTAC. This chain joins TRBV16 and TRBJ2-7, with D unresolved. The sequenced fragment ends 1 residue before the CDR3 boundary, so the rest is inferred from the germline J gene. This CDR3 has 11 residues. Germline CDR1 reads SGHSA; CDR2 reads FRNQAP. Trimming took off 1 base at V and 6 bases at J, with 4 bases between the two ends.

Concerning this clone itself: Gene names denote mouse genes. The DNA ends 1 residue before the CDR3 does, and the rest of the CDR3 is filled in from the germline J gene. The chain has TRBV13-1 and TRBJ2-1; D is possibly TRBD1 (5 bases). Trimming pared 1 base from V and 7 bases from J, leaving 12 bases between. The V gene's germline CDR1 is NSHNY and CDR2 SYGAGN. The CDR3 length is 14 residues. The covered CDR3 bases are TGTGCCAGCAGTGATCTCCAGGGCGTGGCTGAGCAGTTC. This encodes CASSDLQGVAEQF. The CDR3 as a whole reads CASSDLQGVAEQFF.

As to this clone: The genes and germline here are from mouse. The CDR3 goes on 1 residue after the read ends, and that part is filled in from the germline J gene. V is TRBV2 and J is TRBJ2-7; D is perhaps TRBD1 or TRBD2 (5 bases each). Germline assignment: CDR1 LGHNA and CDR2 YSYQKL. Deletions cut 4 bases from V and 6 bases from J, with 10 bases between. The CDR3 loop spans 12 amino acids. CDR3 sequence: CASSPPGTEQYF. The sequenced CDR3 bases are TGTGCCAGCAGCCCTCCCGGGACTGAACAGTAC.

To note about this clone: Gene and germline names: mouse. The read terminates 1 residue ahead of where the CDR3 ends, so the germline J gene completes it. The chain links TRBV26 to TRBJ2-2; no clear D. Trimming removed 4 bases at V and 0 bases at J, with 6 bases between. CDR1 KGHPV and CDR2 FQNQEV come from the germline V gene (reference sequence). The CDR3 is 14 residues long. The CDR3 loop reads CASSPSANTGQLYF. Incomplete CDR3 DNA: TGTGCCAGCAGTCCGTCAGCAAACACCGGGCAGCTCTAC. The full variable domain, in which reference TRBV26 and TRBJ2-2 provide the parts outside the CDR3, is NSKVIQTPRYLVKGQGQKAKMRCIPEKGHPVVFWYQQNKNNEFKFLINFQNQEVLQQIDMTEKRFSAECPSNSPCSLEIQSSEAGDSALYLCASSPSANTGQLYFGEGSKLTVL.

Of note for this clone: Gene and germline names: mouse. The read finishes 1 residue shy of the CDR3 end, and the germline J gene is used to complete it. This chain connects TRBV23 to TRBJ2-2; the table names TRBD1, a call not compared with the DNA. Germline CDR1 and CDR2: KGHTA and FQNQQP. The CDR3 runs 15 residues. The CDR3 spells CSSSHGTTNTGQLYF. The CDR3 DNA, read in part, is TGCTCCAGCAGTCACGGGACAACAAACACCGGGCAGCTCTAC.

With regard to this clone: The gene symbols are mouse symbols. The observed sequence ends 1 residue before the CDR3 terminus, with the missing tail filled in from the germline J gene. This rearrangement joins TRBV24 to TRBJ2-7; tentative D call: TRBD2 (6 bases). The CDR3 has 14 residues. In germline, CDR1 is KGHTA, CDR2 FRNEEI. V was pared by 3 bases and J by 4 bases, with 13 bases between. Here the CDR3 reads CASSLPGGCYEQYF. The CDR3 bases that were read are TGTGCCAGCAGTCTCCCCGGGGGGTGTTATGAACAGTAC.

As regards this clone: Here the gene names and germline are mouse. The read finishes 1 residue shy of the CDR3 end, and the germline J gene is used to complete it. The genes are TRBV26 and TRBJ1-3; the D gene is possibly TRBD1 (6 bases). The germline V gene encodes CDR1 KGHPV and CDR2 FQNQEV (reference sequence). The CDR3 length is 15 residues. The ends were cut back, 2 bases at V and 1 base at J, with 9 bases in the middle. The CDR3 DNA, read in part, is TGTGCCAGCAGTCTGCCGGGGGCATCTGGAAATACGCTCTAT. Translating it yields CASSLPGASGNTLY. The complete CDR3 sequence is CASSLPGASGNTLYF.

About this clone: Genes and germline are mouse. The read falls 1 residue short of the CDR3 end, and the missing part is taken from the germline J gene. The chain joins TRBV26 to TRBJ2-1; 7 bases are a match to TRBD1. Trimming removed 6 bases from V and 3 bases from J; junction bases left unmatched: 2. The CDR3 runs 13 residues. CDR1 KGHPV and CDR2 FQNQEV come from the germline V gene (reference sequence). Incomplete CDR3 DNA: TGTGCCAGCAGGGGACAGATCTATGCTGAGCAGTTC. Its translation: CASRGQIYAEQF. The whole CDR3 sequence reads CASRGQIYAEQFF. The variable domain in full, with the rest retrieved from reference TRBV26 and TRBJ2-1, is NSKVIQTPRYLVKGQGQKAKMRCIPEKGHPVVFWYQQNKNNEFKFLINFQNQEVLQQIDMTEKRFSAECPSNSPCSLEIQSSEAGDSALYLCASRGQIYAEQFFGPGTRLTVL.

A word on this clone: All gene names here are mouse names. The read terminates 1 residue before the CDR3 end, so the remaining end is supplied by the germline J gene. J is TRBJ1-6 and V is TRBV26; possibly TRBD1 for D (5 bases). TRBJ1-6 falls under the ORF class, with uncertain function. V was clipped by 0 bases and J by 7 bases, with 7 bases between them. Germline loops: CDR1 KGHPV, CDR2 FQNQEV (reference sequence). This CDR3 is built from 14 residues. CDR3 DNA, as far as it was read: TGTGCCAGCAGTCTGTCCGGGGGGAATTCGCCCCTCTAC. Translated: CASSLSGGNSPLY. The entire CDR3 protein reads CASSLSGGNSPLYF.

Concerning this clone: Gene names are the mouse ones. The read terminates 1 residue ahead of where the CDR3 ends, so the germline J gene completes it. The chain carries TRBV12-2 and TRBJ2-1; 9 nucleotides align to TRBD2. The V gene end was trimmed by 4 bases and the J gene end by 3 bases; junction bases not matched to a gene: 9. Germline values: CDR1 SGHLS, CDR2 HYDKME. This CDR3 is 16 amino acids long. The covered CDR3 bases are TGTGCCAGCTCCCCTACTGGGGGGCGGGGCTATGCTGAGCAGTTC. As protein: CASSPTGGRGYAEQF. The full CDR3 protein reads CASSPTGGRGYAEQFF.

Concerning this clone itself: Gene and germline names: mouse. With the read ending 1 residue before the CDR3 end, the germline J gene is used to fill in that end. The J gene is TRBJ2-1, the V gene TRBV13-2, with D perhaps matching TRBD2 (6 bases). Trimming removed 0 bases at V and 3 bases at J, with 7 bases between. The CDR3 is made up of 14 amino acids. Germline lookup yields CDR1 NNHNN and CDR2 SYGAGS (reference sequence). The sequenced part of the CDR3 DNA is TGTGCCAGCGGTGATGGGGGGGTCTATGCTGAGCAGTTC. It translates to CASGDGGVYAEQF. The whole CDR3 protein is CASGDGGVYAEQFF.

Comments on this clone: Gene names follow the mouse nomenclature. The sequenced part of the CDR3 DNA is TGCTCAGCTTATCCAACCCCGGGCAGGGGCGGTGAACAGTAC. It translates to CSAYPTPGRGGEQY. The full-length CDR3 reads as CSAYPTPGRGGEQYF. This chain links TRBV23 with TRBJ2-7; the D call of TRBD1 is as the table states it, not checked on the DNA. The read stops 1 residue short of the end of the CDR3; the missing end is completed from the germline J gene. Germline lookup yields CDR1 KGHTA and CDR2 FQNQQP. This CDR3 region has 15 residues.

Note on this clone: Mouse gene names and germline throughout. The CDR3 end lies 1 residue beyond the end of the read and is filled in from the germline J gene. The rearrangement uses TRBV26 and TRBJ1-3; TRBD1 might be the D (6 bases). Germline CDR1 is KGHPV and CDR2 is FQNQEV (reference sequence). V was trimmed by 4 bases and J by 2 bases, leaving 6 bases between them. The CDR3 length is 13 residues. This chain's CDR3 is CASSQGAGNTLYF. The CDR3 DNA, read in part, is TGTGCCAGCAGTCAGGGGGCTGGAAATACGCTCTAT.

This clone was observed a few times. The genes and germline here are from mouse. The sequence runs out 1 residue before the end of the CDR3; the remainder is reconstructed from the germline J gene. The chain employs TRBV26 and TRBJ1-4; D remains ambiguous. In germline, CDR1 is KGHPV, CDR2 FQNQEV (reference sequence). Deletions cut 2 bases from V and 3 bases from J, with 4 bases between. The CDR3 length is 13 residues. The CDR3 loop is CASSLGPNERLFF. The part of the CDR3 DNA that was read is TGTGCCAGCAGTCTGGGCCCCAACGAAAGATTATTT.